These 15 T cell receptor beta chains share one sample of origin, sequenced in a study of T cells of healthy individuals. TCRdb used MiXCR to reprocess the 5' RACE reads, holding one entry per CDR3 protein. The data hold about 100,000 distinct CDR3 sequences, with under 20% observed a single time. Receptor source: a human donor in good health.

This clonotype was observed a handful of times. This sequence joins TRBV5-1 and TRBJ1-4; D possibly corresponds to TRBD1 (6 bases). The CDR3 contains 14 residues. V lost 3 bases, J lost 3 bases, and 9 bases lay in between. Germline CDR1 and CDR2: SGHRS and YFSETQ. The chain's CDR3 is CASSSGAPNEKLFF. The CDR3, as DNA: TGCGCCAGCAGCTCAGGGGCACCTAATGAAAAACTGTTTTTT.

Remarks on this clonotype: A much larger clone differs by one base, so this may be a read error. The V gene is TRBV28, the J gene TRBJ1-1, with D possibly TRBD1 on 6 matching bases. The CDR3 loop spans 15 amino acids. The germline CDR1 and CDR2 sequences are MDHEN and SYDVKM. The CDR3 DNA is TGTGCCAGCAGTTTACAACGGGGGGGCAACACTGAAGCTTCCTTT. Translated: CASSLQRGGNTEASF.

This chain joins TRBV7-3 and TRBJ1-1; D might be TRBD1 (5 bases). The germline V gene has CDR1 SGHTA and CDR2 FQGTGA. Trimming stripped 7 bases from V and 1 base from J, with 16 bases between. The CDR3 consists of 15 residues. This CDR3 is CASKPPGPRNTEAFF. In DNA form, the CDR3 reads TGTGCCAGCAAACCTCCGGGACCAAGGAACACTGAAGCTTTCTTT.

There are many counts of this clonotype. CDR3 coding DNA: TGCGCCAGCAGCCAAGAGATACAGAGCCCTTATGGCTACACCTTC. This sequence encodes CASSQEIQSPYGYTF. The chain joins TRBV4-3 to TRBJ1-2, with D unclear. The CDR3 length is 15 residues. Germline V gene data show CDR1 as LGHNA and CDR2 as YSLEER. Trimming removed 0 bases at V and 5 bases at J, with 13 bases between.

The chain recombines TRBV20-1 with TRBJ2-1; TRBD2 matches at 8 bases. Trimming cost V 1 base and J 4 bases; bases outside gene matches: 6. The CDR3 is 15 amino acids. Germline CDR1 is DFQATT and CDR2 is SNEGSKA (reference sequence). The CDR3 sequence is CSARGGREAYNEQFF. In DNA form, the CDR3 reads TGCAGTGCTAGAGGCGGGCGGGAGGCATACAATGAGCAGTTCTTC.

The chain is built from TRBV4-1 and TRBJ1-6; D is unclear. The V gene lost 5 bases and the J gene lost 7 bases, with 18 bases spanning the gap. This CDR3 is 16 amino acids long. Germline V gene lookup returns CDR1 MGHRA and CDR2 YSYEKL. The CDR3 is CASSSLPTVVNSPLHF. In DNA, the CDR3 is TGCGCCAGCAGCTCATTACCCACGGTTGTGAATTCACCCCTCCACTTT.

The V and J genes are TRBV6-2 or TRBV6-3 and TRBJ1-1; D is uncertain. The CDR3 runs to 13 residues. In germline, CDR1 is MNHEY, CDR2 SVGEGT. Trimming shortened V by 2 bases and J by 1 base, and 5 bases separated the two germline ends. CDR3 coding DNA: TGTGCCAGCAGTTACCAGCCGAACACTGAAGCTTTCTTT. Translation: CASSYQPNTEAFF.

On this clonotype: The junction differs from germline at one of its ends, possibly a read error. The genes are TRBV7-9 and TRBJ1-5; D might be TRBD1 (6 bases). Germline V gene lookup returns CDR1 SEHNR and CDR2 FQNEAQ (reference sequence). The CDR3 is made up of 14 amino acids. The CDR3 reads CASSIAGGNQPQHF. The CDR3 DNA is TGTGCCAGCAGCATAGCAGGGGGCAATCAGCCCCAGCATTTT.

This chain links TRBV12-3 or TRBV12-4 with TRBJ2-7; TRBD1 aligns across 8 bases. CDR3 length: 13 residues. V lost 3 bases, J lost 7 bases, and 5 bases stayed unmatched. The CDR3, as DNA: TGTGCCAGCAGTTTGTCCAGGGGGCAAGAGCAGTACTTC. It is translated as CASSLSRGQEQYF.

In this sample, this clonotype turned up a few times. The rearrangement joins TRBV11-2 to TRBJ2-7; D is undetermined. CDR3 length: 14 residues. Germline values: CDR1 SGHAT, CDR2 FQNNGV. Deletions cut 3 bases from V and 4 bases from J, with 13 bases between. The CDR3 region has the DNA TGTGCCAGCAGCTTGGTTACGGGTGGGTACGAGCAGTACTTC. This sequence encodes CASSLVTGGYEQYF.

This clonotype was recorded a few times. The rearrangement uses TRBV6-1 and TRBJ2-7, with 8 bases fitting TRBD2. In germline, CDR1 is MNHNS, CDR2 SASEGT. The CDR3 is 14 residues long. V trimming: 4 bases; J trimming: 4 bases; junction bases outside the gene matches: 6. The chain's CDR3 is CASSVGLDSYEQYF. DNA of the CDR3: TGTGCCAGCAGTGTGGGACTAGACTCTTACGAGCAGTACTTC.

This clonotype was counted many times. This chain uses TRBV20-1 with TRBJ1-1; 9 bases fit TRBD1. This CDR3 spans 12 amino acids. From germline, CDR1 is DFQATT and CDR2 SNEGSKA (reference sequence). V was pared by 6 bases and J by 10 bases, with 9 bases of the junction left unmatched. The CDR3 DNA sequence: TGCAGTGCCCGGACAGGGGAATTGGGAGCTTTCTTT. This sequence encodes CSARTGELGAFF.

The chain recombines TRBV20-1 with TRBJ1-1; D ambiguous. CDR3 length: 12 amino acids. Between the trimmed V and J ends, which lost 5 bases and 1 base, there was a span of 8 bases. The germline V gene encodes CDR1 DFQATT and CDR2 SNEGSKA (reference sequence). The CDR3 here is CSAPGPNTEAFF. For the CDR3, the DNA is TGCAGTGCTCCAGGCCCGAACACTGAAGCTTTCTTT.

This clonotype was observed a handful of times. J is TRBJ1-6 and V is TRBV29-1; D is uncertain. Trimming stripped 4 bases from V and 5 bases from J, with 9 bases between. In germline, CDR1 is SQVTM, CDR2 ANQGSEA. The CDR3 consists of 13 residues. CDR3 residues: CSVGSGDNSPLHF. In DNA, the CDR3 is TGCAGCGTTGGGTCAGGAGATAATTCACCCCTCCACTTT.

The chain recombines TRBV7-9 with TRBJ2-4; 7 bases fit TRBD1. Germline V gene lookup returns CDR1 SEHNR and CDR2 FQNEAQ (reference sequence). This CDR3 region has 16 residues. After removal of 5 bases from V and 0 bases from J, the junction contained 7 bases not matched to a gene. CDR3 protein: CASSPQGELAKNIQYF. The CDR3 DNA follows: TGTGCCAGCAGCCCCCAGGGGGAGCTAGCCAAAAACATTCAGTACTTC.